The clone carrying this T cell receptor (beta chain) appeared a few times. Its cognate antigen is unknown. The record originates from a study of blood T cells in healthy people across ages. Study observations and caveats: Comparison with aged donors showed that long-lived donors had more naive CD4+ cells and higher diversity.

Germline CDR1 reads DFQATT; CDR2 reads SNEGSKA (reference sequence). This CDR3 has 10 residues. Trimming left V 6 bases short and J 7 bases short, with 7 bases between. The authors ran a second PCR of about 7 to 11 cycles using a sample-barcoded 5' primer and a J-beta primer mix. TCRdb reprocessed the 5' RACE reads with MiXCR, giving one entry per CDR3 protein. The table shows around 780,000 distinct CDR3 sequences, with more than 25% occurring only once. This sample was shared with a second study, whose subject was T cells of mothers and their children. Per that study: There was no detection of any persistent microchimeric T cell clones.

The sequenced sample was blood. The chain employs TRBV20-1 and TRBJ2-1; D is unclear. The TCR sequence derives from a boy between 10 and 17 years old in good health. CDR3 protein: CSAVGNEQFF. CDR3 in DNA: TGCAGTGCCGTAGGGAATGAGCAGTTCTTC.